A selection of T cell receptor beta chains follows, all from one sample in a study of OX40 agonist ivuxolimab in advanced cancers. The table came from immunoSEQ multiplex PCR; TCRdb's copy has only in-frame clones and leaves some out. Here the sample spans over 5,500 clones, 75% to 85% being singletons. Material: CD4+ or CD8+ T cells sorted from blood, obtained in a trial of the OX40 agonist ivuxolimab. These receptors originate from an adult with an advanced solid tumor such as melanoma, head and neck, liver or kidney cancer. Each CDR3 is given with its conserved first and last residue. Fields, in order: clone size, V gene, D gene, J gene, CDR3 protein, CDR3 DNA. The D gene is left open where the match is weak. A row's size may be missing; if present it is once, few, many or a size class.

clone_size: -
v_call: TRBV6-5
d_call: -
j_call: TRBJ2-7
cdr3_aa: CASSYAGSYEQYF
cdr3_nt: TGTGCCAGCAGTTACGCGGGATCCTACGAGCAGTACTTC

clone_size: -
v_call: TRBV28
d_call: -
j_call: TRBJ1-1
cdr3_aa: CASSFWGVDNTEAFF
cdr3_nt: TGTGCCAGCAGTTTTTGGGGGGTGGATAACACTGAAGCTTTCTTT

clone_size: few
v_call: TRBV28
d_call: -
j_call: TRBJ2-3
cdr3_aa: CASTSGAGWTDTQYF
cdr3_nt: TGTGCCAGCACCTCTGGGGCGGGATGGACAGATACGCAGTATTTT

clone_size: -
v_call: TRBV7-9
d_call: TRBD2
j_call: TRBJ2-1
cdr3_aa: CASSPWLLAGDNEQFF
cdr3_nt: TGTGCCAGCAGCCCGTGGCTGTTAGCGGGAGACAATGAGCAGTTCTTC

clone_size: -
v_call: TRBV2
d_call: TRBD2
j_call: TRBJ2-7
cdr3_aa: CASSGSLGRRAPSSYEQYF
cdr3_nt: TGTGCCAGCAGTGGGAGCCTCGGGAGGAGGGCCCCCAGCTCCTACGAGCAGTACTTC

clone_size: -
v_call: TRBV27
d_call: TRBD1
j_call: TRBJ2-3
cdr3_aa: CASSSETGLVLEWDTDTQYF
cdr3_nt: TGTGCCAGCAGTTCTGAGACAGGGCTGGTTCTGGAGTGGGACACAGATACGCAGTATTTT

clone_size: -
v_call: TRBV2
d_call: -
j_call: TRBJ1-1
cdr3_aa: CAIPLTRMNTEAFF
cdr3_nt: TGTGCCATCCCGCTAACTCGGATGAACACTGAAGCTTTCTTT

clone_size: -
v_call: TRBV29-1
d_call: -
j_call: TRBJ2-7
cdr3_aa: CSVRESYEQYF
cdr3_nt: TGCAGCGTCCGGGAATCCTACGAGCAGTACTTC

clone_size: -
v_call: TRBV27
d_call: -
j_call: TRBJ2-5
cdr3_aa: CASSLRYQETQYF
cdr3_nt: TGTGCCAGCAGTTTGCGGTACCAAGAGACCCAGTACTTC

clone_size: -
v_call: TRBV28
d_call: -
j_call: TRBJ2-5
cdr3_aa: CASSFTAGTRGETQYF
cdr3_nt: TGTGCCAGCAGTTTTACGGCGGGGACCCGGGGAGAGACCCAGTACTTC

clone_size: few
v_call: TRBV28
d_call: -
j_call: TRBJ2-7
cdr3_aa: CASSLTANPSYEQYF
cdr3_nt: TGTGCCAGCAGCCTCACAGCAAACCCCTCCTACGAGCAGTACTTC

clone_size: -
v_call: TRBV6-1
d_call: TRBD1
j_call: TRBJ2-7
cdr3_aa: CASVDQGVFDEQYF
cdr3_nt: TGTGCCAGCGTCGACCAGGGGGTTTTTGACGAGCAGTACTTC

clone_size: -
v_call: TRBV30
d_call: TRBD2
j_call: TRBJ2-1
cdr3_aa: CAWSSSGGGEQFF
cdr3_nt: TGTGCCTGGAGTTCAAGCGGGGGGGGCGAGCAGTTCTTC

clone_size: -
v_call: TRBV27
d_call: TRBD2
j_call: TRBJ2-3
cdr3_aa: CASSPRRLAGVTDTQYF
cdr3_nt: TGTGCCAGCAGTCCGCGCCGACTAGCGGGGGTCACAGATACGCAGTATTTT

clone_size: -
v_call: TRBV9
d_call: TRBD1
j_call: TRBJ2-2
cdr3_aa: CASNRGRDTGELFF
cdr3_nt: TGTGCCAGCAACAGGGGGCGCGACACCGGGGAGCTGTTTTTT

clone_size: -
v_call: TRBV5-1
d_call: TRBD1
j_call: TRBJ2-7
cdr3_aa: CASSLEGGTGSHEQYF
cdr3_nt: TGCGCCAGCAGCTTGGAGGGCGGGACAGGATCCCACGAGCAGTACTTC

clone_size: -
v_call: TRBV11-2
d_call: -
j_call: TRBJ1-2
cdr3_aa: CASSLKITGNYGYTF
cdr3_nt: TGTGCCAGCAGCTTAAAGATTACAGGGAACTATGGCTACACCTTC

clone_size: -
v_call: TRBV2
d_call: TRBD1
j_call: TRBJ2-5
cdr3_aa: CASSEATGIGQGVQETQYF
cdr3_nt: TGTGCCAGCAGTGAAGCGACAGGTATAGGACAGGGGGTGCAAGAGACCCAGTACTTC

clone_size: -
v_call: TRBV21-1
d_call: -
j_call: TRBJ2-7
cdr3_aa: CASSCTFSYEQYF
cdr3_nt: TGTGCCAGCAGCTGCACCTTCTCCTACGAGCAGTACTTC

clone_size: -
v_call: TRBV2
d_call: -
j_call: TRBJ1-5
cdr3_aa: CASRDRLISNQPQHF
cdr3_nt: TGTGCCAGCAGGGACAGACTTATTAGCAATCAGCCCCAGCATTTT

clone_size: -
v_call: TRBV29-1
d_call: -
j_call: TRBJ2-1
cdr3_aa: CSVENPGRQDLNEQFF
cdr3_nt: TGCAGCGTTGAAAATCCCGGCAGGCAGGACCTGAATGAGCAGTTCTTC

clone_size: -
v_call: TRBV4-3
d_call: -
j_call: TRBJ1-5
cdr3_aa: CASSQDIGRAQPQHF
cdr3_nt: TGCGCCAGCAGCCAAGATATAGGGAGGGCTCAGCCCCAGCATTTT

clone_size: medium-sized
v_call: TRBV4-2
d_call: -
j_call: TRBJ1-2
cdr3_aa: CASSQEGTASNYGYTF
cdr3_nt: TGTGCCAGCAGCCAAGAGGGGACTGCGAGTAACTATGGCTACACCTTC

clone_size: large
v_call: TRBV10-1
d_call: TRBD1
j_call: TRBJ2-1
cdr3_aa: CASSGPGTGLWNEQFF
cdr3_nt: TGCGCCAGCAGTGGTCCCGGGACAGGGCTTTGGAATGAGCAGTTCTTC

clone_size: -
v_call: TRBV7-2
d_call: -
j_call: TRBJ1-1
cdr3_aa: CASSPGRLPFF
cdr3_nt: TGTGCCAGCAGCCCGGGCCGACTGCCTTTCTTT

clone_size: -
v_call: TRBV13
d_call: -
j_call: TRBJ1-1
cdr3_aa: CASSVDQFEAFF
cdr3_nt: TGTGCCAGCAGCGTGGATCAGTTTGAAGCTTTCTTT

clone_size: -
v_call: TRBV5-3
d_call: -
j_call: TRBJ2-1
cdr3_aa: CASSLVGSISEQFF
cdr3_nt: TGTGCCAGCAGCTTGGTCGGCTCAATCAGTGAGCAGTTCTTC

clone_size: -
v_call: TRBV7-2
d_call: TRBD2
j_call: TRBJ2-7
cdr3_aa: CASSFLPSGGYEQYF
cdr3_nt: TGTGCCAGCAGCTTCCTACCTAGCGGGGGCTACGAGCAGTACTTC

clone_size: -
v_call: TRBV28
d_call: -
j_call: TRBJ1-3
cdr3_aa: CASSLSTQGNTIYF
cdr3_nt: TGTGCCAGCAGTTTAAGTACACAAGGAAACACCATATATTTT

clone_size: -
v_call: TRBV5-1
d_call: TRBD2
j_call: TRBJ2-3
cdr3_aa: CASSRTLASTDTQYF
cdr3_nt: TGCGCCAGCAGCAGAACACTAGCGAGCACAGATACGCAGTATTTT

clone_size: few
v_call: TRBV4-1
d_call: -
j_call: TRBJ2-1
cdr3_aa: CASSQEDEQFF
cdr3_nt: TGCGCCAGCAGCCAAGAAGATGAGCAGTTCTTC

clone_size: -
v_call: TRBV11-2
d_call: -
j_call: TRBJ1-3
cdr3_aa: CASSLDRPQSSTIYF
cdr3_nt: TGTGCCAGCAGCTTAGATCGCCCCCAGTCAAGCACCATATATTTT

clone_size: -
v_call: TRBV7-9
d_call: TRBD2
j_call: TRBJ2-1
cdr3_aa: CASSLGGSGSPKFF
cdr3_nt: TGTGCCAGCAGCTTAGGGGGTAGCGGGAGTCCGAAGTTCTTC

clone_size: -
v_call: TRBV10-2
d_call: -
j_call: TRBJ2-4
cdr3_aa: CASSEGQSLQYF
cdr3_nt: TGCGCCAGCAGTGAAGGACAGAGCCTTCAGTACTTC

clone_size: -
v_call: TRBV5-5
d_call: -
j_call: TRBJ2-7
cdr3_aa: CASSRALGYEQYF
cdr3_nt: TGTGCCAGCAGTCGGGCCCTGGGGTACGAGCAGTACTTC

clone_size: -
v_call: TRBV30
d_call: TRBD2
j_call: TRBJ2-2
cdr3_aa: CAWSSTSGSTRGELFF
cdr3_nt: TGTGCCTGGAGTTCGACTAGCGGGAGTACCAGAGGGGAGCTGTTTTTT

clone_size: -
v_call: TRBV7-9
d_call: -
j_call: TRBJ2-2
cdr3_aa: CASSFRQGADTGELFF
cdr3_nt: TGTGCCAGCAGCTTCCGCCAGGGCGCGGACACCGGGGAGCTGTTTTTT

clone_size: -
v_call: TRBV4-1
d_call: -
j_call: TRBJ2-7
cdr3_aa: CASSQPTGRRDEQYF
cdr3_nt: TGCGCCAGCAGCCAACCGACAGGGAGGAGGGACGAGCAGTACTTC

clone_size: -
v_call: TRBV6-5
d_call: -
j_call: TRBJ2-7
cdr3_aa: CASSPGEGGYEQYF
cdr3_nt: TGTGCCAGCAGCCCCGGTGAGGGAGGTTACGAGCAGTACTTC

clone_size: -
v_call: TRBV28
d_call: -
j_call: TRBJ1-2
cdr3_aa: CASSLSGWRYGYTF
cdr3_nt: TGTGCCAGCAGTTTGTCAGGGTGGAGGTATGGCTACACCTTC

clone_size: -
v_call: TRBV27
d_call: -
j_call: TRBJ2-7
cdr3_aa: CASSPFGPTRVQYF
cdr3_nt: TGTGCCAGCAGCCCCTTTGGACCTACCCGTGTGCAGTACTTC

clone_size: few
v_call: TRBV2
d_call: TRBD2
j_call: TRBJ2-1
cdr3_aa: CASSPSGGAYNEQFF
cdr3_nt: TGTGCCAGCAGTCCTAGCGGGGGGGCCTACAATGAGCAGTTCTTC

clone_size: -
v_call: TRBV19
d_call: TRBD2
j_call: TRBJ2-7
cdr3_aa: CASSATSGRDYEQYF
cdr3_nt: TGTGCCAGTAGTGCAACTAGCGGGAGGGACTACGAGCAGTACTTC

clone_size: -
v_call: TRBV7-8
d_call: -
j_call: TRBJ2-1
cdr3_aa: CASSEDPLGAYNEQFF
cdr3_nt: TGTGCCAGCAGCGAGGACCCCCTTGGGGCCTACAATGAGCAGTTCTTC

clone_size: -
v_call: TRBV7-6
d_call: -
j_call: TRBJ2-7
cdr3_aa: CASSRGVGEFPDEQYF
cdr3_nt: TGTGCCAGCAGCCGAGGCGTTGGGGAATTTCCTGACGAGCAGTACTTC

clone_size: -
v_call: TRBV29-1
d_call: TRBD1
j_call: TRBJ2-5
cdr3_aa: CSVESGTGLFQETQYF
cdr3_nt: TGCAGCGTTGAATCCGGGACAGGGCTCTTCCAAGAGACCCAGTACTTC

clone_size: -
v_call: TRBV28
d_call: -
j_call: TRBJ2-1
cdr3_aa: CASSLYINEQFF
cdr3_nt: TGTGCCAGCAGTTTATACATCAATGAGCAGTTCTTC

clone_size: once
v_call: TRBV5-4
d_call: TRBD1
j_call: TRBJ2-7
cdr3_aa: CASSAGTGGHEQYF
cdr3_nt: TGTGCCAGCAGCGCCGGGACAGGGGGCCACGAGCAGTACTTC

clone_size: -
v_call: TRBV7-9
d_call: -
j_call: TRBJ1-1
cdr3_aa: CASSLGLNGEAFF
cdr3_nt: TGTGCCAGCAGCTTAGGGTTAAACGGAGAAGCTTTCTTT

clone_size: once
v_call: TRBV5-6
d_call: -
j_call: TRBJ1-2
cdr3_aa: CASSRETGNDYGYTF
cdr3_nt: TGTGCCAGCAGCAGGGAAACAGGGAATGACTATGGCTACACCTTC

clone_size: -
v_call: TRBV27
d_call: TRBD2
j_call: TRBJ2-7
cdr3_aa: CASSFGAGVLREQYF
cdr3_nt: TGTGCCAGCAGTTTTGGAGCGGGAGTGCTCCGGGAGCAGTACTTC

clone_size: few
v_call: TRBV7-9
d_call: -
j_call: TRBJ1-4
cdr3_aa: CASRINEKLFF
cdr3_nt: TGTGCCAGCAGGATAAATGAAAAACTGTTTTTT

clone_size: -
v_call: TRBV9
d_call: -
j_call: TRBJ1-1
cdr3_aa: CASSVEGGFHTEAFF
cdr3_nt: TGTGCCAGCAGCGTAGAGGGGGGGTTCCACACTGAAGCTTTCTTT

clone_size: -
v_call: TRBV27
d_call: TRBD2
j_call: TRBJ2-2
cdr3_aa: CASSSRTSGNTGELFF
cdr3_nt: TGTGCCAGCAGTTCCCGGACTAGCGGGAACACCGGGGAGCTGTTTTTT